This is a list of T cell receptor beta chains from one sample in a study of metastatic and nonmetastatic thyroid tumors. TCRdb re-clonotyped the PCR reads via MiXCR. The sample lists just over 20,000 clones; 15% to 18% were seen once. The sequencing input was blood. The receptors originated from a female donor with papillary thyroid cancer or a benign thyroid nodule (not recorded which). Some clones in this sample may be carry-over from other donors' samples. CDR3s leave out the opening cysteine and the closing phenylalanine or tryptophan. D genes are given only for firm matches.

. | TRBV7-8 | ASSLFQVNTEAF
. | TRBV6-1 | ASSEGSSPLH
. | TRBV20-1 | SASISSYNEQF
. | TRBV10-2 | ASSDPNTEAF
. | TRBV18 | ASSPDAPEQY
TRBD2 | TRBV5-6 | ASSLDKPGLAIIYEQY
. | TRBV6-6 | ASSYSPGKSSYNEQF
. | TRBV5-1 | ASSPPGDTNIQY
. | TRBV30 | AWSEGRVRTQPQH
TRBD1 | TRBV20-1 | SASGDRGVPYEQY
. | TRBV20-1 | SARGPFVSDEQY
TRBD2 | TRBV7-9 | ASSFSAGAFDEQF
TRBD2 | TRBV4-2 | ASSQDDSGRGEQY
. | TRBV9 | ASSVGTGATNEKLF
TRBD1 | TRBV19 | ASRGQGRYNEQF
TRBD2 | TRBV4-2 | ASSQGPGRDEQY
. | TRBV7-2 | ASSLLGVEAF
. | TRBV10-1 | ASSGGQPTDTQY
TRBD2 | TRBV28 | ASSLGTSGRGGDTGELF
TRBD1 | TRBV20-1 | SAVGTGGDHQPQH
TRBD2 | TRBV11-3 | ASSLRAMGLASSEQY
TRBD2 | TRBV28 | ASSFAGGTGHEQY
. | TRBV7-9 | ASSLLQGSGNTIY
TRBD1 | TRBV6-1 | ASSGGTGDHQPQH
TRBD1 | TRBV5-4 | ASRDRSSNYSYT
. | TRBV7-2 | ASSLNSGNTIY
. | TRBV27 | ASSLRFGHSYGYT
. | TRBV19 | ASSIGGGAVSNQPQH
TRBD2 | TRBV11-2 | ASSLYGGGFYEQY
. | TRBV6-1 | ASSRSSSSGNTIY
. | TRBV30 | AWSVLTGAGQPQH
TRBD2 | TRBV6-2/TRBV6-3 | ASSLLAGGIDEQF
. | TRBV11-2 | ASSHQGRDTGELF
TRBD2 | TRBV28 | ASSGGSSGFPYNEQF
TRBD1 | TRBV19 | ASTTWAGGSQPQH
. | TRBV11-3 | ASSLDSQGETEAF
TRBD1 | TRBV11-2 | ASSVRTGGDWF
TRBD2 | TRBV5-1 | ASSLGTTSSYSEQF
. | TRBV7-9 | ASSLGSINTDTQY
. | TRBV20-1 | SARYTAEQF
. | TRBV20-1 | SVVLPSTDTQY
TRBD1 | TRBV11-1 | ASSLGAGTDRNTIY
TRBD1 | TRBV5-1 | ATRNRGISGELF
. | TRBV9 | ASSAGGGEGNTIY
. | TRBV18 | ASSPGTSQPQH
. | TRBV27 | ASPSSYEQY
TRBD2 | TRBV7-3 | ASSSRGQTSGIGEQF
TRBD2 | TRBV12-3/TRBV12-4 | ASRRAGGPLNEQF
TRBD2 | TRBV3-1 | ASSQTAGGGLGETQY
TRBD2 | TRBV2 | ASSSGLGVGEQY
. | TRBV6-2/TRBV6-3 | ASSGSGGSSEKLF
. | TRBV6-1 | ASRDAFGRNSPLH
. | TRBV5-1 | ASSLEGTHIQETQY
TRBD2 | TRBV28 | ASSFSGVAAGELF